This TCR beta chain originates from a study of blood T cell repertoires in COVID-19. Across the study: Collection of acute and convalescent COVID-19 samples took place in the United States, Italy and Spain. Sources were T cells, B-cell-depleted T cells, or PBMCs; the material itself was cDNA or gDNA.

How the authors handled the data: The assay estimated nucleated cells by amplifying reference gene primers. Here immunoSEQ multiplex PCR was the method, and the copy in TCRdb shows in-frame clones only, minus some. The V and J calls and the clone size are those of that table, but D and trimming were determined from the DNA. The table lists roughly 290,000 clones, about 80% of them singletons. While infection was still active, Seattle patients were enrolled and then followed longitudinally. This TCR was recovered from a person in their 70s with COVID-19, enrolled during active disease. Sequenced input: peripheral blood.

The CDR3 DNA reads TGTGCCAGCTTCGGGACAGACTCCTACGAGCAGTACTTC. Its translation: CASFGTDSYEQYF. The V call is TRBV27, the J call TRBJ2-7; 7 bases fit TRBD1. This CDR3 region has 13 residues. J lost 0 bases, V lost 8 bases, and 4 bases had no gene match. Germline V gene sequence: CDR1 MNHEY, CDR2 SMNVEV (reference sequence).